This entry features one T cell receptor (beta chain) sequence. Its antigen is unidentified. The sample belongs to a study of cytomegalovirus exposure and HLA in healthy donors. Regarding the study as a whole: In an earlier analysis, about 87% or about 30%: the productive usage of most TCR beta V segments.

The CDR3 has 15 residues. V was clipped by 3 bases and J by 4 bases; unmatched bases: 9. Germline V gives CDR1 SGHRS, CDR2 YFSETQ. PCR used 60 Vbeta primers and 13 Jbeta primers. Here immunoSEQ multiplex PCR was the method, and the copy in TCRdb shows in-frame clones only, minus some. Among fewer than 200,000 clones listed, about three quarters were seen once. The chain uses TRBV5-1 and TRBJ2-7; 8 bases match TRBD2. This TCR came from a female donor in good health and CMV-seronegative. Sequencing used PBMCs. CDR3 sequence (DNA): TGCGCCAGCAGCTCAGGGGTAGGACTAGCTTACGAGCAGTACTTC. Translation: CASSSGVGLAYEQYF. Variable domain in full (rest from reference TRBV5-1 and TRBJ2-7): KAGVTQTPRYLIKTRGQQVTLSCSPISGHRSVSWYQQTPGQGLQFLFEYFSETQRNKGNFPGRFSGRQFSNSRSEMNVSTLELGDSALYLCASSSGVGLAYEQYFGPGTRLTVT.